This T cell receptor beta chain was captured in a study of blood T cell repertoires in COVID-19. Study overall: Acute and convalescent COVID-19 samples came from the United States, Italy and Spain. T cells, B-cell-depleted T cells, or PBMCs provided the cDNA or gDNA that served as material.

Authors' methods: Estimated nucleated cell counts came from reference gene primer amplification. Sequencing was performed with immunoSEQ multiplex PCR; in TCRdb, only in-frame clones are kept and a portion is missing. The V and J calls and clone size come from that table; D and trimming were worked out from the DNA. The table has approximately 180,000 clones, approximately 85% seen once. The CDR3 sequence is 14 residues long. Germline CDR1 SGHKS, CDR2 YYEKEE (reference sequence). The V end was cut by 0 bases, the J end by 8 bases, with 12 bases between. The rearrangement joins TRBV5-5 to TRBJ2-1, with a possible D match to TRBD1 (6 bases). The sequence derives from a man between 60 and 75 years old with acute or convalescent COVID-19. Input material: peripheral blood. The chain's CDR3 is CASSLDPGADEQFF. In DNA form, the CDR3 reads TGTGCCAGCAGCTTGGATCCAGGGGCCGATGAGCAGTTCTTC.